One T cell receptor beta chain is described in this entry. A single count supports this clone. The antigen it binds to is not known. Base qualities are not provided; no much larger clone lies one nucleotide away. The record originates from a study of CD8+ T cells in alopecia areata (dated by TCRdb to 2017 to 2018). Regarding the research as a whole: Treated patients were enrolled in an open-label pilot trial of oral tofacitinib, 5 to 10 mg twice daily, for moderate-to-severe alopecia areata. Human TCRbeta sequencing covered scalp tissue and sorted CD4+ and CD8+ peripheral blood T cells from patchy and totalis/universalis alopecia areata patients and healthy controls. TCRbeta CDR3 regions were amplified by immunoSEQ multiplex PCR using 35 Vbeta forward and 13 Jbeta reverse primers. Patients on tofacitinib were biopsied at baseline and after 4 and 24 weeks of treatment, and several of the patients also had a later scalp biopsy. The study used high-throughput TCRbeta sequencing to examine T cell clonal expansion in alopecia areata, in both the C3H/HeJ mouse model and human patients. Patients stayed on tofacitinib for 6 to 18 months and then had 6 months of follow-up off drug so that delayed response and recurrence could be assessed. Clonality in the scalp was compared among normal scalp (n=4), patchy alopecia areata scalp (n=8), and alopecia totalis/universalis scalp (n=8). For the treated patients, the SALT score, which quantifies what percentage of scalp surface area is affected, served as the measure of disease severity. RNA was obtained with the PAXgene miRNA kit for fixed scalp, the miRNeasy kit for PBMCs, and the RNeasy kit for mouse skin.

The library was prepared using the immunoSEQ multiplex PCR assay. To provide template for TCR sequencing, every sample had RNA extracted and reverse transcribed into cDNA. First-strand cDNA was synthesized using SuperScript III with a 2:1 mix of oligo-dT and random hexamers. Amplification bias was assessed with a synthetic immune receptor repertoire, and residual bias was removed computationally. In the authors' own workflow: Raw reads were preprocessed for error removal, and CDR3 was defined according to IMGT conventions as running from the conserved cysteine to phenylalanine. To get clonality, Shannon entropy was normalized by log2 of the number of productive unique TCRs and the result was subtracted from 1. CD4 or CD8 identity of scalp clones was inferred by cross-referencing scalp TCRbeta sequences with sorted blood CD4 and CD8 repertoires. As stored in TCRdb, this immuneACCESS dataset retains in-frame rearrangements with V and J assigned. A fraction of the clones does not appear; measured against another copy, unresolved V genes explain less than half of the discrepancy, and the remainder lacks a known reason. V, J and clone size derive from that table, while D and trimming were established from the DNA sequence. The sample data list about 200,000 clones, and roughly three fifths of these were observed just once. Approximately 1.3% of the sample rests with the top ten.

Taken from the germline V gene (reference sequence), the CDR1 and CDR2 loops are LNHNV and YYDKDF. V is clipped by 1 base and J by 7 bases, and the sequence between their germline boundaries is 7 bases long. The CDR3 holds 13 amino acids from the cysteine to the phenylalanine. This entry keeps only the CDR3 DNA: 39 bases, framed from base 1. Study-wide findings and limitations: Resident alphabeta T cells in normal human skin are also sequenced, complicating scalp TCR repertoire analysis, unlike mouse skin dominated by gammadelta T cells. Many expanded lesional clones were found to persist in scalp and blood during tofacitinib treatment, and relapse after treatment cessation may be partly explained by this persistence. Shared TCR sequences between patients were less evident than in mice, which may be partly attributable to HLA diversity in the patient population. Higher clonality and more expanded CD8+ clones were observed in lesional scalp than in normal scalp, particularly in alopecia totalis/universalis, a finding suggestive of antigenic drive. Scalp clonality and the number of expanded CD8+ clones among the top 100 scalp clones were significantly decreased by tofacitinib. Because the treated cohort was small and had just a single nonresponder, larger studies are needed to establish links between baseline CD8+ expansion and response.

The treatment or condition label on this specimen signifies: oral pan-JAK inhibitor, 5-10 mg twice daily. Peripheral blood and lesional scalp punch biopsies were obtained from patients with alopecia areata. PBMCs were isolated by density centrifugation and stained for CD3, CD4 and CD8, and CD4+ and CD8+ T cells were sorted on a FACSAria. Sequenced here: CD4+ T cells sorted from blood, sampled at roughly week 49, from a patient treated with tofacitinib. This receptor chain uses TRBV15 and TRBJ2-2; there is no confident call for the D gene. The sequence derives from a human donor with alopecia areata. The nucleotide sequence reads TGTGCCACCAGCAGAGTTATGGGCGGGGAGCTGTTTTTT. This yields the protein CATSRVMGGELFF.